The sample holds a few counts of the clone carrying this T cell receptor (beta chain). Its antigen is still unknown. The germline V gene has CDR1 SNHLY and CDR2 FYNNEI. The CDR3 consists of 14 residues. The V end lost 7 bases, the J end lost 2 bases, and 14 bases lay between the germline ends. From 5'RACE with constant-segment primers came TCR alpha and TCR beta cDNA libraries that carried sample barcodes and UMIs. TCRdb re-derived calls from the 5' RACE reads in MiXCR, one entry per CDR3 protein. There are more than 150,000 distinct CDR3 sequences in the sample; around a sixth occur only once, and roughly 3.8% lies in the top ten. The sample is drawn from a study of T-cell memory formation after mild COVID-19. Study-wide context: Largely donor-specific sequence clusters came from two donors.

Study-level points and caveats: Clones that contracted clustered mainly in CM and EM if CD4+ and in EMRA if CD8+. The study detected some responding clones in pre-infection memory, suggesting cross-reactive memory joined.

J is TRBJ1-1 and V is TRBV2, with TRBD1 as a possible D gene (6 bases). The source material was PBMCs or a T cell subset sorted from them (not recorded which). The receptor's source is a man in his late teens or twenties who had mild COVID-19 (a few samples of this study predate the infection). Cell type and time point are not known. The CDR3 region is CASIKTGQNTEAFF. In DNA, the CDR3 is TGTGCCAGCATCAAAACAGGGCAAAACACTGAAGCTTTCTTT.